The sequence of this T cell receptor (beta chain) was determined in a study of identical twins. Overall study findings and caveats: Weaker excess sharing between twins was seen in beta out-of-frame sequences.

Each cDNA held unique molecular identifiers, and template switching gave it a universal primer site. TCRdb itself ran the 5' RACE reads through MiXCR, one entry per CDR3 protein. The sample records around 470,000 distinct CDR3 sequences, 14% being singletons. Between the trimmed V and J ends, which lost 7 bases and 1 base, there was a span of 13 bases. The CDR3 covers 14 residues. In this sample, this clonotype turned up many times. Its antigen is still unknown. The data were also submitted as part of a second study, on yellow fever vaccine responses in identical twins.

This chain joins TRBV12-3 or TRBV12-4 and TRBJ1-1; maybe TRBD1 (6 bases). What was sequenced was CD4+ T cells sorted from blood. The source of this sequence is a woman younger than 35 in good health. This chain's CDR3 is CASNTQGSNTEAFF. The CDR3 DNA sequence: TGTGCCAGCAATACACAGGGCTCGAACACTGAAGCTTTCTTT.